The clone carrying this T cell receptor (beta chain) was seen repeatedly, ten times or more. Its antigen is unidentified. The sample is drawn from a study of T cells after yellow fever vaccination. Study observations and caveats: It was a small share of clonotypes that appeared in both CD4 and CD8 compartments. Peak timing came faster in the weaker secondary response, day 5 versus 15. FACS-sorted repertoires could harbor abundant contaminating bulk-population clonotypes.

5'RACE template switching generated TCR cDNA, adding a universal primer site and UMIs. A single record per CDR3 protein comes from TCRdb applying MiXCR to the 5' RACE reads. Of over 300,000 distinct CDR3 sequences listed, 3% to 4.5% were seen once; the top ten hold 23%. The CDR3 is 14 residues long. V dropped 5 bases and J dropped 10; count of bases not matched to a gene: 11. This rearrangement joins TRBV12-3 or TRBV12-4 to TRBJ2-1, with TRBD2 identical over 7 bases. This sequence originates from a man between 18 and 29 years old who received the YFV17D yellow fever vaccine. Specimen: PBMCs, collected on the day of the yellow fever booster vaccination. The CDR3 here is CASSHRDYQPEQFF. For the CDR3, the DNA is TGTGCCAGCAGTCACCGGGACTACCAACCCGAGCAGTTCTTC.